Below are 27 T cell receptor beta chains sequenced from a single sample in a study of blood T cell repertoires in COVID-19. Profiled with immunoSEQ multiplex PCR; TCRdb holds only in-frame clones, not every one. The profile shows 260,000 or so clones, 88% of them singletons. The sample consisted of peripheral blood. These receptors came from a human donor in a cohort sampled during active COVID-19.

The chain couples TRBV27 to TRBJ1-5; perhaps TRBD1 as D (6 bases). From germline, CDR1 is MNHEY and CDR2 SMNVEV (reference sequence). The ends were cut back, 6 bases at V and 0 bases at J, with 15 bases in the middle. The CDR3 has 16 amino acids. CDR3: CASRLQGPHSNQPQHF. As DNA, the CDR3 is TGTGCCAGCAGATTACAGGGCCCCCATAGCAATCAGCCCCAGCATTTT.

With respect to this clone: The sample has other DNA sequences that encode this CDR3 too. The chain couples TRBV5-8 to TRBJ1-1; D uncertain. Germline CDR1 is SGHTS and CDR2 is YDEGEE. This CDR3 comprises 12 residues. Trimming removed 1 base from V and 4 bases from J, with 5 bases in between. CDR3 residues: CASSLRGTEAFF. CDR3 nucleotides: TGTGCCAGCAGCTTGCGGGGCACTGAAGCTTTCTTT.

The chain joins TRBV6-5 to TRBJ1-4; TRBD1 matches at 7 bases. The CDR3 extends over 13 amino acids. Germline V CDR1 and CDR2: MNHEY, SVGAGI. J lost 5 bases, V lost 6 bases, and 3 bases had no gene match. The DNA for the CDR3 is TGTGCCAGCAGGGGACAGAAGAATGAAAAACTGTTTTTT. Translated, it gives CASRGQKNEKLFF.

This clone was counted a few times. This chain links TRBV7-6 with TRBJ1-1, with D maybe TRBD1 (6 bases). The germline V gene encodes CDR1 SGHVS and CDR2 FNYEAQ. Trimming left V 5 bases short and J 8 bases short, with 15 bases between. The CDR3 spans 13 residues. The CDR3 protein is CASSPGQQMEAFF. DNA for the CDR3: TGTGCCAGCAGCCCAGGACAGCAGATGGAAGCTTTCTTT.

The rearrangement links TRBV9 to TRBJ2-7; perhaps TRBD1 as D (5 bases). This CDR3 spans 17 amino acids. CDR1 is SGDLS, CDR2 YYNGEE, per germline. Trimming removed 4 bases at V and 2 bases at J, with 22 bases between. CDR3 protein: CASSSPTQGASPYEQYF. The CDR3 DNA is TGTGCCAGCAGCTCGCCCACGCAGGGTGCTTCTCCCTACGAGCAGTACTTC.

CDR3 sequence reads: CASSPTGTDSPLHF. The CDR3 DNA is TGTGCCAGCTCACCGACAGGGACGGATTCACCCCTCCACTTT. The chain has TRBV18 and TRBJ1-6; 7 bases match TRBD1. The ends lost 3 bases at V and 8 bases at J; junction bases unmatched: 4. Germline values: CDR1 KGHSH, CDR2 LQKENI. CDR3 length: 14 amino acids.

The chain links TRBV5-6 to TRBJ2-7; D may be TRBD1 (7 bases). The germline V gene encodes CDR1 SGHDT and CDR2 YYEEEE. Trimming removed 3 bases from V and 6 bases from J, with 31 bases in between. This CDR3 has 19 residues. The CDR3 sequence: CASSSYGPTSSGQEGEQYF. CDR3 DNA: TGTGCCAGCAGCTCCTACGGCCCAACATCGTCTGGACAGGAGGGCGAGCAGTACTTC.

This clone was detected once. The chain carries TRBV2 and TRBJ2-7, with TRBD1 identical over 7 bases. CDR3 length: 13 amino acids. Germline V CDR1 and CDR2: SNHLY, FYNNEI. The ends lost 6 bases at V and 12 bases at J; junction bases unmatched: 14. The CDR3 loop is CASSLERGRAGYF. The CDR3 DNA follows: TGTGCCAGCAGCCTAGAGAGGGGGCGGGCAGGGTACTTC. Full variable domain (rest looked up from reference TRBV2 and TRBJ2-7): EPEVTQTPSHQVTQMGQEVILRCVPISNHLYFYWYRQILGQKVEFLVSFYNNEISEKSEIFDDQFSVERPDGSNFTLKIRSTKLEDSAMYFCASSLERGRAGYFGPGTRLTVT.

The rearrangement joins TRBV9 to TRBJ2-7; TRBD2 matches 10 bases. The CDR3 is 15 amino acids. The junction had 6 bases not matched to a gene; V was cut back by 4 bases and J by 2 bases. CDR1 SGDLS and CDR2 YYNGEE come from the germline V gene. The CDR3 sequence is CASSYGLAAAYEQYF. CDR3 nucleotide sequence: TGTGCCAGCAGCTATGGACTAGCGGCCGCCTACGAGCAGTACTTC.

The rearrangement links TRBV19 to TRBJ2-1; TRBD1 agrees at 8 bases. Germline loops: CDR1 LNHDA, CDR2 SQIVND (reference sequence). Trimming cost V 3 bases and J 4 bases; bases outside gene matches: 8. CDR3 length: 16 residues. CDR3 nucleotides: TGTGCCAGTAGTATCAGGGGACAGGTGGATTACAATGAGCAGTTCTTC. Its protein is CASSIRGQVDYNEQFF.

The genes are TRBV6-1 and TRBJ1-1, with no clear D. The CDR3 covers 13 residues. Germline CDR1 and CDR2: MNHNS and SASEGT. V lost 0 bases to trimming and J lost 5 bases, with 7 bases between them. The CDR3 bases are TGTGCCAGCAGTGAAGCGCCGAGAACTGAAGCTTTCTTT. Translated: CASSEAPRTEAFF.

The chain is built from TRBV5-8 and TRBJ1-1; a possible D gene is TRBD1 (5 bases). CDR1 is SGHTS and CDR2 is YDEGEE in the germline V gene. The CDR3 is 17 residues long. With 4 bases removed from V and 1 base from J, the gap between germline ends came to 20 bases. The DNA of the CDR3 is TGTGCCAGCAGCCCCCGACAGACTTACGCCTGGAACACTGAAGCTTTCTTT. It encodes CASSPRQTYAWNTEAFF.

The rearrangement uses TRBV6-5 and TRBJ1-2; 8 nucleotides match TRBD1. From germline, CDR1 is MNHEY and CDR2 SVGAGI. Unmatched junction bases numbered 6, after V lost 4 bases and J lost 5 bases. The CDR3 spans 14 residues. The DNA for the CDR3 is TGTGCCAGCAGTTCCGCGGACAGGGCATATGGCTACACCTTC. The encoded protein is CASSSADRAYGYTF.

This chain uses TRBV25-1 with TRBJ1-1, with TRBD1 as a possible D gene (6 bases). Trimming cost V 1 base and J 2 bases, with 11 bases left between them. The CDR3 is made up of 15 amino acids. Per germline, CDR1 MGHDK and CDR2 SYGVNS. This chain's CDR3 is CASSESGGLNTEAFF. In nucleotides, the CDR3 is TGTGCCAGCAGTGAATCTGGGGGCCTTAACACTGAAGCTTTCTTT.

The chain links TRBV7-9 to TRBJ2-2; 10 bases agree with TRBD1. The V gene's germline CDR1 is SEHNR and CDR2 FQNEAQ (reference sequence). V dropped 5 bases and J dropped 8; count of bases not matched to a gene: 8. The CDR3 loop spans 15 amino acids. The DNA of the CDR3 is TGTGCCAGCAGCCGGACGACAGGGGGCCCGGGGGAGCTGTTTTTT. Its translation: CASSRTTGGPGELFF.

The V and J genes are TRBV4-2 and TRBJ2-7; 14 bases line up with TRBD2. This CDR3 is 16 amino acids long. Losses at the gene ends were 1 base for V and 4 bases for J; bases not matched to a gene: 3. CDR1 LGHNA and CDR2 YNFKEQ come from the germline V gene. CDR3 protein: CASSQAGLAGAYEQYF. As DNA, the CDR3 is TGTGCCAGCAGCCAAGCGGGACTAGCGGGAGCTTACGAGCAGTACTTC.

CDR3 DNA: TGTGCCAGTAGTTCGGGGAATTCACCCCTCCACTTT. Protein: CASSSGNSPLHF. The chain carries TRBV19 and TRBJ1-6, with D unresolved. The CDR3 extends over 12 amino acids. Trimming pared 5 bases from V and 7 bases from J, leaving 6 bases between. Germline lookup yields CDR1 LNHDA and CDR2 SQIVND (reference sequence).

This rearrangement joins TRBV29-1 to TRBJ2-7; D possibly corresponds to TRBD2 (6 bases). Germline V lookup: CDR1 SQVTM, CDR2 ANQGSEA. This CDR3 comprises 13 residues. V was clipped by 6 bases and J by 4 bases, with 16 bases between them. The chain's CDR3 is CSVSSGVVYEQYF. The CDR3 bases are TGCAGCGTATCCTCGGGAGTCGTGTACGAGCAGTACTTC.

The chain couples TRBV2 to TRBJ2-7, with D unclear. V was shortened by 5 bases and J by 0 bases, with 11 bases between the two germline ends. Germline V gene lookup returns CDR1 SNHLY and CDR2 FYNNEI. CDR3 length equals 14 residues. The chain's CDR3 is CASSTLTVSYEQYF. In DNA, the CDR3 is TGTGCCAGCAGTACACTGACTGTCTCCTACGAGCAGTACTTC. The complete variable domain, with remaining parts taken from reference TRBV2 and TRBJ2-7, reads EPEVTQTPSHQVTQMGQEVILRCVPISNHLYFYWYRQILGQKVEFLVSFYNNEISEKSEIFDDQFSVERPDGSNFTLKIRSTKLEDSAMYFCASSTLTVSYEQYFGPGTRLTVT.

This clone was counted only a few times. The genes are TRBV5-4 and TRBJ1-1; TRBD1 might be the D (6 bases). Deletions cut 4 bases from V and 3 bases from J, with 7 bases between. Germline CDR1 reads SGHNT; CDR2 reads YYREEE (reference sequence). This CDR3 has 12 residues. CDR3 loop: CASSAGDTEAFF. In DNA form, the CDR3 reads TGTGCCAGCAGCGCAGGGGACACTGAAGCTTTCTTT.

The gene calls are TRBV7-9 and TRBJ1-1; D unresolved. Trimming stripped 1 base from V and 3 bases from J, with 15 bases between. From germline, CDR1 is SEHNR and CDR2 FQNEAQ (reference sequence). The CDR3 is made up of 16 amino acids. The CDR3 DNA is TGTGCCAGCAGCTTAGAAACGTGGCCCAATCACACTGAAGCTTTCTTT. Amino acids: CASSLETWPNHTEAFF.

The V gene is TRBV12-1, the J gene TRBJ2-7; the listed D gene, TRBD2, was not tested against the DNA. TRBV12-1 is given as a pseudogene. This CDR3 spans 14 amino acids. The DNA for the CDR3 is TGTGCCAGCAGCTTCCTCAGCGGGACACGCGAGCAGTACTTC. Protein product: CASSFLSGTREQYF.

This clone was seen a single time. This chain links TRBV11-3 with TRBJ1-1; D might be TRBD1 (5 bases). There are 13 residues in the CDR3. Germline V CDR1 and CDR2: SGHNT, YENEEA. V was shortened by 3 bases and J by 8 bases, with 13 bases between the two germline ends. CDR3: CASSFEQAREAFF. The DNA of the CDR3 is TGTGCCAGCAGCTTTGAACAGGCCAGGGAAGCTTTCTTT.

The CDR3 DNA sequence: TGTGCCTGGAACATGGCTGGGAGAGGGGAAAAACTGTTTTTT. Its protein is CAWNMAGRGEKLFF. J is TRBJ1-4 and V is TRBV30, with D hard to call. Germline V lookup: CDR1 GTSNPN, CDR2 SVGIG (reference sequence). With 4 bases removed from V and 8 bases from J, the gap between germline ends came to 17 bases. The CDR3 has 14 residues.

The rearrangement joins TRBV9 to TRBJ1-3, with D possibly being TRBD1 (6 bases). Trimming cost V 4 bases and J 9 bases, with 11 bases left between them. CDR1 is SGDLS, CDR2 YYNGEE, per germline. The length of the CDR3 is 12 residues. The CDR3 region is CASSPGEGTIYF. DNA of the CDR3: TGTGCCAGCAGCCCAGGGGAGGGCACCATATATTTT.

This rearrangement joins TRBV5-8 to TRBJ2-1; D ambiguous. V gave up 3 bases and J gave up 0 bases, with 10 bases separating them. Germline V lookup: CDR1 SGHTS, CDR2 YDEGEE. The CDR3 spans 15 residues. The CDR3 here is CASSSPCSSYNEQFF. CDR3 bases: TGTGCCAGCAGCTCTCCGTGTAGCTCCTACAATGAGCAGTTCTTC. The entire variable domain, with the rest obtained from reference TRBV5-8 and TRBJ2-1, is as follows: EAGVTQSPTHLIKTRGQQATLRCSPISGHTSVYWYQQALGLGLQFLLWYDEGEERNRGNFPPRFSGRQFPNYSSELNVNALELEDSALYLCASSSPCSSYNEQFFGPGTRLTVL.

The CDR3: CASSLQGLNTEAFF. In DNA, the CDR3 is TGTGCCAGCAGTTTACAGGGGTTGAACACTGAAGCTTTCTTT. This chain connects TRBV27 to TRBJ1-1, with TRBD1 as a possible D gene (6 bases). V lost 2 bases and J lost 0, with 7 bases in between. In germline, CDR1 is MNHEY, CDR2 SMNVEV (reference sequence). There are 14 residues in the CDR3.